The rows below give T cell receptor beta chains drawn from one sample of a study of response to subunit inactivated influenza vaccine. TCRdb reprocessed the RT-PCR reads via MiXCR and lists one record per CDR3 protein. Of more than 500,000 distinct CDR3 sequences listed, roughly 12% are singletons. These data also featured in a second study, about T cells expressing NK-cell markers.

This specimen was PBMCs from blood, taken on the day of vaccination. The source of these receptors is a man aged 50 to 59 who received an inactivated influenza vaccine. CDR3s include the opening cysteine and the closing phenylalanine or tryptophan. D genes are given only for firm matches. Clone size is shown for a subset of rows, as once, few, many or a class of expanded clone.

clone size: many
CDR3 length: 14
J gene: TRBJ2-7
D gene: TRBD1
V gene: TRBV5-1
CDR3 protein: CASSDGTGAYEQYF
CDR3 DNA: TGCGCCAGCAGCGACGGGACAGGGGCCTACGAGCAGTACTTC

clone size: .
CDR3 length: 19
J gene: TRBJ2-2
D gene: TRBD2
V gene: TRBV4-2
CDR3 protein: CASSHLYFGRAGSTGELFF
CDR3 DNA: TGTGCCAGCAGCCACCTTTATTTCGGGAGGGCCGGGAGCACCGGGGAGCTGTTTTTT

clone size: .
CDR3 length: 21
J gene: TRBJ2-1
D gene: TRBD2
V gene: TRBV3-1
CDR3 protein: CASSHPGLGYTLKSSYNEQFF
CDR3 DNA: TGTGCCAGCAGCCATCCGGGACTAGGGTACACGTTGAAGAGCTCCTACAATGAGCAGTTCTTC

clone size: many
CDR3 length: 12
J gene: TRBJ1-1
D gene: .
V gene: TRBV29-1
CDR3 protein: CSVGQLNTEAFF
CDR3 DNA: TGCAGCGTAGGACAGCTGAACACTGAAGCTTTCTTT

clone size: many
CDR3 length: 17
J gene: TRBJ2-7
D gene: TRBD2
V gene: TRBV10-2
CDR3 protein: CASGGQGTSGRANEQYF
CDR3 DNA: TGCGCCAGCGGCGGCCAGGGGACTAGCGGGAGGGCCAACGAGCAGTACTTC

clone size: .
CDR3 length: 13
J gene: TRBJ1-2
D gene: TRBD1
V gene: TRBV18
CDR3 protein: CASSPRDSYGYTF
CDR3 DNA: TGTGCCAGCTCACCGCGGGACAGCTATGGCTACACCTTC

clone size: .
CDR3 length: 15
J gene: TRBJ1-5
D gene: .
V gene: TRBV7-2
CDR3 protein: CASSLAAGVNQPQHF
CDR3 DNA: TGTGCCAGCAGCTTAGCGGCAGGGGTTAATCAGCCCCAGCATTTT

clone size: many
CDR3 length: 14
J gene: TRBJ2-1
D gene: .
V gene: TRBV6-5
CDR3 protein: CASSYSSTKNEQFF
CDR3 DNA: TGTGCCAGCAGTTACTCGAGCACCAAGAATGAGCAGTTCTTC

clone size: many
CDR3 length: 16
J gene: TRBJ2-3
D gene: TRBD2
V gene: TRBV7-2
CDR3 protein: CASSQASGRAVYTQYF
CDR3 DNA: TGTGCCAGCAGCCAAGCTAGCGGGAGGGCCGTGTATACGCAGTATTTT

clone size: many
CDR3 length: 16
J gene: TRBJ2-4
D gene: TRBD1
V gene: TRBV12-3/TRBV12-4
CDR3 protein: CASSPGQWLAKNIQYF
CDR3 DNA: TGTGCCAGCAGTCCGGGACAGTGGCTAGCCAAAAACATTCAGTACTTC

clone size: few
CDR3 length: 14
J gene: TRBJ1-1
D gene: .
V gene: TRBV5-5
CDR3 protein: CASSADGMNTEAFF
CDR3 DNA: TGTGCCAGCAGCGCCGACGGGATGAACACTGAAGCTTTCTTT

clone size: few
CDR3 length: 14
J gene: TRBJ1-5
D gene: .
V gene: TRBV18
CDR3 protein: CASSPQRSDQPQHF
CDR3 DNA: TGTGCCAGCTCACCTCAGCGGTCCGATCAGCCCCAGCATTTT

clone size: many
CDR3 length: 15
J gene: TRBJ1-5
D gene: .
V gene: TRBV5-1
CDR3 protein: CASSDRPFGNQPQHF
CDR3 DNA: TGCGCCAGCAGTGACAGACCCTTTGGCAATCAGCCCCAGCATTTT

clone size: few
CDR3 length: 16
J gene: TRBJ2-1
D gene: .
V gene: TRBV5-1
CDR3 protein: CASTSSTVFSYNEQFF
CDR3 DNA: TGCGCCAGTACCTCTTCGACAGTTTTCTCCTACAATGAGCAGTTCTTC

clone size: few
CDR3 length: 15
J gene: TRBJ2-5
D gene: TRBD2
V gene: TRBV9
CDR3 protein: CASSPGLARPETQYF
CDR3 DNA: TGTGCCAGCAGCCCCGGACTAGCTCGTCCAGAGACCCAGTACTTC

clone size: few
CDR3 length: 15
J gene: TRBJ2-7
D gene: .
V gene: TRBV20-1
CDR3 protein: CSARDQTGPSYEQYF
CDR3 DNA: TGCAGTGCTAGAGATCAAACAGGGCCCTCCTACGAGCAGTACTTC

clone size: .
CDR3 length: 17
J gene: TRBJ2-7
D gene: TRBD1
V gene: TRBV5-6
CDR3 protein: CASSLARGQGSSYEQYF
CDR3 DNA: TGTGCCAGCAGCCTAGCACGGGGACAGGGAAGCTCCTACGAGCAGTACTTC

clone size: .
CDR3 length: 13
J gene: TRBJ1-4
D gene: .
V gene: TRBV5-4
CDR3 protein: CASSLDEGEKLFF
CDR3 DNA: TGTGCCAGCAGCTTGGATGAGGGAGAAAAACTGTTTTTT

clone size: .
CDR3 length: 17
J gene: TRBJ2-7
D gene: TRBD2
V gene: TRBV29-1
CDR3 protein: CSVEDIAGGQPGYEQYF
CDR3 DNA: TGCAGCGTTGAAGATATTGCGGGAGGACAACCGGGATACGAGCAGTACTTC

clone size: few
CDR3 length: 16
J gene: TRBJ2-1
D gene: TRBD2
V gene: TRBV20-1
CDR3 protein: CSAEPSLAGSYNEQFF
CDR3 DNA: TGCAGTGCCGAACCTTCACTAGCGGGATCCTACAATGAGCAGTTCTTC

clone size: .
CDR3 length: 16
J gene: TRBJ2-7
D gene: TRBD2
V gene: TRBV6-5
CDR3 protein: CASSSPTSGAGYEQYF
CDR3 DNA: TGTGCCAGCAGTTCACCCACTAGCGGGGCCGGGTACGAGCAGTACTTC

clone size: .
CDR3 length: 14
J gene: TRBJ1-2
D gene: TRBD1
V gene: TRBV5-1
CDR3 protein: CASSLSPQGSGYTF
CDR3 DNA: TGCGCCAGCAGCTTGTCACCACAGGGGTCTGGCTACACCTTC

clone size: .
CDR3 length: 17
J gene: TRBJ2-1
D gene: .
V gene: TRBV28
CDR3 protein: CASSQSAGTRTYNEQFF
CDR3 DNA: TGTGCCAGCAGTCAATCCGCCGGGACACGAACCTACAATGAGCAGTTCTTC

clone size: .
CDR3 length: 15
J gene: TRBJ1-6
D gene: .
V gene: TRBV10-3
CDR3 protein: CAISESRGDDSPLHF
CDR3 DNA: TGTGCCATCAGTGAGTCTCGTGGGGATGATTCACCCCTCCACTTT

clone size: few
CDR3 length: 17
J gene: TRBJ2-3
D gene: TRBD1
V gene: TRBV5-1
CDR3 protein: CASSLGQGARQTDTQYF
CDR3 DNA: TGCGCCAGCAGCTTGGGACAGGGAGCCCGCCAAACAGATACGCAGTATTTT

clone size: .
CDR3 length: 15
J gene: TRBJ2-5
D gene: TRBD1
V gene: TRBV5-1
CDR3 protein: CASSLDGTEQETQYF
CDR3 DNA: TGCGCCAGCAGCTTGGACGGGACAGAACAAGAGACCCAGTACTTC

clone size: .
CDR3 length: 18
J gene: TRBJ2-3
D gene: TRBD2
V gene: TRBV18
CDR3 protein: CASSPLLTSGASTDTQYF
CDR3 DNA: TGTGCCAGCTCACCACTCTTGACTAGCGGGGCTAGCACAGATACGCAGTATTTT

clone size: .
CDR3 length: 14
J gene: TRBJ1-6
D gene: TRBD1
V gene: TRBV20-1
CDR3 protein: CSAREGQGASPLHF
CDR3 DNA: TGCAGTGCTAGGGAGGGACAGGGGGCTTCACCCCTCCACTTT

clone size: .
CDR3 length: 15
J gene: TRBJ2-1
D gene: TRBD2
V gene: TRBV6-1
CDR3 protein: CASSPASGGYNEQFF
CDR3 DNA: TGTGCCAGCAGTCCGGCTAGCGGGGGTTACAATGAGCAGTTCTTC

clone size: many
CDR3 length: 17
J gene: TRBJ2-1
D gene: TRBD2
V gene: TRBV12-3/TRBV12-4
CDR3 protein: CASSLVLLAGGSNEQFF
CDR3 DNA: TGTGCCAGCAGTCTTGTACTACTAGCGGGGGGTAGCAATGAGCAGTTCTTC

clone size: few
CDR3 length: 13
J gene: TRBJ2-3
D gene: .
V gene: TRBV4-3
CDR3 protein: CASSKDLGRPRYF
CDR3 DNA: TGCGCCAGCAGCAAAGATCTTGGACGGCCTAGGTATTTT

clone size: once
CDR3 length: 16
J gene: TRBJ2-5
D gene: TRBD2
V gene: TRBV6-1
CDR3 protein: CASSTPGLAGQETQYF
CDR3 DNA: TGTGCCAGCAGTACCCCGGGACTAGCGGGACAAGAGACCCAGTACTTC

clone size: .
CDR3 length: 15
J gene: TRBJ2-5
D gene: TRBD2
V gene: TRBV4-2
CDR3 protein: CASSQRAGGGETQYF
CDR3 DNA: TGTGCCAGCAGCCAACGGGCGGGGGGCGGAGAGACCCAGTACTTC

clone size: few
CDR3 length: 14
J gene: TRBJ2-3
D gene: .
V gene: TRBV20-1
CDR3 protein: CSARPGHSTDTQYF
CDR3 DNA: TGCAGTGCTAGACCGGGACACAGCACAGATACGCAGTATTTT

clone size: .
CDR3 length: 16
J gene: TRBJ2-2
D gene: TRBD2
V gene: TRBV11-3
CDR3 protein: CASSSRTSGAPGELFF
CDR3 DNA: TGTGCCAGCAGCTCGCGGACTAGCGGGGCCCCCGGGGAGCTGTTTTTT

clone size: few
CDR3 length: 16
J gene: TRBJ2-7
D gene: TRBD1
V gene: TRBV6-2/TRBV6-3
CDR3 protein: CASGTLSDRGRREQYF
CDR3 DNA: TGTGCCAGCGGTACGTTATCGGACAGGGGGCGCCGGGAGCAGTACTTC

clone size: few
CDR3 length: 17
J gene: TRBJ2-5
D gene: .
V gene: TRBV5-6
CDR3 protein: CASSFVQGETHQETQYF
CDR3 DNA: TGTGCCAGCAGCTTTGTGCAGGGAGAGACTCATCAAGAGACCCAGTACTTC

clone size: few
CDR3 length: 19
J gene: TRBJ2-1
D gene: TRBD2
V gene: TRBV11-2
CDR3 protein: CASSSRGSGRRGVRNEQFF
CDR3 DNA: TGTGCCAGCAGCTCCCGGGGTAGCGGGAGAAGGGGGGTTAGAAATGAGCAGTTCTTC

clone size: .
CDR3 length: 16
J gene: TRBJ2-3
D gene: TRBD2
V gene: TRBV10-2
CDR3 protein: CASATGLAGITDTQYF
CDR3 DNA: TGCGCCAGCGCGACGGGACTAGCGGGAATCACAGATACGCAGTATTTT

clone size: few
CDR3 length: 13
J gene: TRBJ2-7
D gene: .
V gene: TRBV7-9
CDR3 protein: CASSTRPSYEQYF
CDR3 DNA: TGTGCCAGCAGCACCCGTCCTTCCTACGAGCAGTACTTC

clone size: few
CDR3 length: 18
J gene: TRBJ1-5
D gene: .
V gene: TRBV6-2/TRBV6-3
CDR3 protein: CASSYGERKPRSNQPQHF
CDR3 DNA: TGTGCCAGCAGTTACGGGGAAAGGAAGCCTAGGAGCAATCAGCCCCAGCATTTT

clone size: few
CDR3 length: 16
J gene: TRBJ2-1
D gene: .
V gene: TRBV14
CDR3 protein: CASSHLVGLGRNEQFF
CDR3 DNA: TGTGCCAGCAGCCATCTAGTGGGCCTAGGGAGGAATGAGCAGTTCTTC

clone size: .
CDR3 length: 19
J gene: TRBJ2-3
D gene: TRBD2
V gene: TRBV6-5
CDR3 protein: CASSYSPGGGARGTDTQYF
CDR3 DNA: TGTGCCAGCAGTTACTCGCCCGGCGGGGGGGCCCGGGGGACAGATACGCAGTATTTT

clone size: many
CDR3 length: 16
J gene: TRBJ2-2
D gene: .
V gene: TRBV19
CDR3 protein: CASSIGGGRNTGELFF
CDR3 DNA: TGTGCCAGTAGTATAGGAGGGGGTCGGAACACCGGGGAGCTGTTTTTT

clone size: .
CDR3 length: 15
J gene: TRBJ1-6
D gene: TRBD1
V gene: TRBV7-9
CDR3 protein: CASSYGTGARSPLHF
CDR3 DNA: TGTGCCAGCAGCTATGGGACAGGGGCACGTTCACCCCTCCACTTT

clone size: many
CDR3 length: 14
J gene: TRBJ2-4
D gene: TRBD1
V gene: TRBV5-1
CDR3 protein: CASSPGQGQNIQYF
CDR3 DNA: TGCGCCAGCAGCCCAGGACAGGGCCAAAACATTCAGTACTTC

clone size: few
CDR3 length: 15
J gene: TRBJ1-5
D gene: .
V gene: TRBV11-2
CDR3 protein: CASSLGGSINQPQHF
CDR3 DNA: TGTGCCAGCAGCTTAGGGGGAAGCATCAATCAGCCCCAGCATTTT

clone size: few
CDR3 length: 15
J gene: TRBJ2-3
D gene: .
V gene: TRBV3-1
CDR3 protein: CASSQGVSREHTQYF
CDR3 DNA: TGTGCCAGCAGCCAAGGAGTTAGTAGGGAACACACGCAGTATTTT

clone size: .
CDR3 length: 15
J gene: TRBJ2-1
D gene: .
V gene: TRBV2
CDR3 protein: CASSGEVHVYNEQFF
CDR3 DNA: TGTGCCAGCAGTGGAGAGGTACACGTCTACAATGAGCAGTTCTTC

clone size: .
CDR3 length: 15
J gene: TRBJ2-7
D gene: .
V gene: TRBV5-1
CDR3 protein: CASSTGGTALREQYF
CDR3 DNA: TGCGCCAGCAGCACGGGGGGCACAGCCCTACGCGAGCAGTACTTC

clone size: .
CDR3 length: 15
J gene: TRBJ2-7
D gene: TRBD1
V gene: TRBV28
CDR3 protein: CASSPRPGQPYEQYF
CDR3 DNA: TGTGCCAGCAGTCCCCGCCCGGGACAGCCTTACGAGCAGTACTTC

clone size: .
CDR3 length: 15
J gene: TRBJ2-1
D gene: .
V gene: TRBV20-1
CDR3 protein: CSALSTATPNNEQFF
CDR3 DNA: TGCAGTGCCCTCTCGACGGCTACCCCCAACAATGAGCAGTTCTTC

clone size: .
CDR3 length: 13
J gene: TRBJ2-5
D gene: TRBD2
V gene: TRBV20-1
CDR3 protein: CSAASGLQETQYF
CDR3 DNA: TGCAGTGCTGCTAGCGGATTGCAAGAGACCCAGTACTTC

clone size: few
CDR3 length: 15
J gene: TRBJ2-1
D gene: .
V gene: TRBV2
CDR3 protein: CASSERRAFLDEQFF
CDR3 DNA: TGTGCCAGCAGTGAAAGACGGGCCTTTCTGGATGAGCAGTTCTTC